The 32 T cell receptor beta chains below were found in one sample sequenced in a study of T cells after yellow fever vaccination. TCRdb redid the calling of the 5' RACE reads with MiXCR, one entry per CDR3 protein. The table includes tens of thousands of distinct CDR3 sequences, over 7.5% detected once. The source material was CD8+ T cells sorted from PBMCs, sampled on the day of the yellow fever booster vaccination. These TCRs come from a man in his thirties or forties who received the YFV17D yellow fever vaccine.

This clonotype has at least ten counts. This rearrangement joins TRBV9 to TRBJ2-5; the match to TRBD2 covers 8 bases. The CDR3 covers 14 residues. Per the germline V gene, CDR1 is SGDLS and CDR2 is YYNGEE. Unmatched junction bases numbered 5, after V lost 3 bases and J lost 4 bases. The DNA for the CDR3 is TGTGCCAGCAGCGCTCCGGGGGGGGCAGAGACCCAGTACTTC. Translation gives CASSAPGGAETQYF.

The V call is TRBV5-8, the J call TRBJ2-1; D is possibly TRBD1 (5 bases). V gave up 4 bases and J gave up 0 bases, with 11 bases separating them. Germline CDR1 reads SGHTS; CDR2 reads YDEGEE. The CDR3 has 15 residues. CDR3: CASSPGDSSYNEQFF. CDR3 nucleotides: TGTGCCAGCAGCCCTGGCGACAGCTCCTACAATGAGCAGTTCTTC.

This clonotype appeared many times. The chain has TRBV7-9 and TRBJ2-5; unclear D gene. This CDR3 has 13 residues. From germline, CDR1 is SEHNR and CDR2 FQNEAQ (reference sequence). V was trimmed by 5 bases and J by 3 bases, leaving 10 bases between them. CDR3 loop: CASSAAPEETQYF. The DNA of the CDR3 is TGTGCCAGCAGCGCGGCCCCAGAAGAGACCCAGTACTTC.

For the CDR3, the DNA is TGTGCCAGCAGCGAACACGGGGAGCTGTTTTTT. Its translation: CASSEHGELFF. This chain uses TRBV7-2 with TRBJ2-2; no clear D gene. The CDR3 consists of 11 residues. The ends were cut back, 5 bases at V and 7 bases at J, with 5 bases in the middle. CDR1 is SGHTA and CDR2 is FQGNSA in the germline V gene.

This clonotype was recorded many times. CDR3 sequence reads: CASSFSGTGDDEQYF. The CDR3 coding sequence is TGTGCCAGCAGCTTTTCCGGGACAGGGGATGACGAGCAGTACTTC. J is TRBJ2-7 and V is TRBV11-2, with 10 nucleotides matching TRBD1. This CDR3 is 15 amino acids long. Unmatched junction bases numbered 7, after V lost 3 bases and J lost 5 bases. Germline V lookup: CDR1 SGHAT, CDR2 FQNNGV.

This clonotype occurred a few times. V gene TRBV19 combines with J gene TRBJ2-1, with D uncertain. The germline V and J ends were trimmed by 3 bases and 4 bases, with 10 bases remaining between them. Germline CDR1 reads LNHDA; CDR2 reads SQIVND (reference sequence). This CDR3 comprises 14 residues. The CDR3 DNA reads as TGTGCCAGTAGTATTCGGTCAACGTACAATGAGCAGTTCTTC. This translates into CASSIRSTYNEQFF.

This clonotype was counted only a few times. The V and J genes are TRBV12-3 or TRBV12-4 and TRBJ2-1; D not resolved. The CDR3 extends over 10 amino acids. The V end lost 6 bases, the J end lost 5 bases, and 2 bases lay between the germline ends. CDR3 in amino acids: CASSHNEQFF. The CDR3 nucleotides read TGTGCCAGCAGCCACAATGAGCAGTTCTTC.

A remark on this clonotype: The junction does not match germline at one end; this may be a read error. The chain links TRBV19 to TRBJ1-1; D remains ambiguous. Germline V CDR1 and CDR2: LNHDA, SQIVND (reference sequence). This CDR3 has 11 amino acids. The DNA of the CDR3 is TGTGCCAGTAGTATAAGTACTACCTTCATCTTT. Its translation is CASSISTTFIF.

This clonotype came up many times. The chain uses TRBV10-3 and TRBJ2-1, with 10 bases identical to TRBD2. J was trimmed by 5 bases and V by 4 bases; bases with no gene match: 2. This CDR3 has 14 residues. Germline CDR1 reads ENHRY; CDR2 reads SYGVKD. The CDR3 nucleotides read TGTGCCATCAGTGGCACTAGCGGGAACAATGAGCAGTTCTTC. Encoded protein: CAISGTSGNNEQFF.

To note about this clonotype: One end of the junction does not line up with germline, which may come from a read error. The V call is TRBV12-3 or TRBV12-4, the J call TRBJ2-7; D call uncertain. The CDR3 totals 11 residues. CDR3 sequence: CASSSGPGLRF. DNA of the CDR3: TGTGCCAGCAGTTCTGGACCCGGGCTCCGCTTC.

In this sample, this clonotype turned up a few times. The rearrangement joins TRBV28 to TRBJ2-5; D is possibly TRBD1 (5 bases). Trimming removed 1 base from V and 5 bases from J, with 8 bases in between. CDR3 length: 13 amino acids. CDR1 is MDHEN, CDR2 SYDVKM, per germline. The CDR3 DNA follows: TGTGCCAGCAGTTTATCCAGGGCGGAGACCCAGTACTTC. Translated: CASSLSRAETQYF.

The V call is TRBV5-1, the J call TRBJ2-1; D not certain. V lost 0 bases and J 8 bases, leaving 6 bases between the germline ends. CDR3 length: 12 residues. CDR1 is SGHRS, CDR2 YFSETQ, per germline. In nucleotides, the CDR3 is TGCGCCAGCAGCTTGGCCTTGGATGAGCAGTTCTTC. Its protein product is CASSLALDEQFF.

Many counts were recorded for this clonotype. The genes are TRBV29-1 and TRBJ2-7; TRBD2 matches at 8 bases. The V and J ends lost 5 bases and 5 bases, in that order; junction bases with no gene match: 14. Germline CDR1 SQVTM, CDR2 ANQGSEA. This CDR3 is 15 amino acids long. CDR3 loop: CSVKLVIPGGNEQYF. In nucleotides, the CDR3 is TGCAGCGTTAAATTGGTAATTCCGGGAGGGAACGAGCAGTACTTC.

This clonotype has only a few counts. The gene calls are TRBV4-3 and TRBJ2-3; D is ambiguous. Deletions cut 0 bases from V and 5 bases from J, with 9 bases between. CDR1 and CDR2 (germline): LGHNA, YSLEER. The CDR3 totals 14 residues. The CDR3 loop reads CASSQDDGEDTQYF. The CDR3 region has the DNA TGCGCCAGCAGCCAAGACGATGGCGAAGATACGCAGTATTTT.

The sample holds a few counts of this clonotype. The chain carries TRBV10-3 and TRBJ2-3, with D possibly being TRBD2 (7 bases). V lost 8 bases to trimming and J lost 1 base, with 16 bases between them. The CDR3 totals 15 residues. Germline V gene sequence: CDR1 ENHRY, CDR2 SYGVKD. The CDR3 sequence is CAIQGSRERTDTQYF. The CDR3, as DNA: TGTGCCATCCAGGGGTCGCGGGAGCGCACAGATACGCAGTATTTT.

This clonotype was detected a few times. For the CDR3, the DNA is TGTGCCAGCAGCGTGACTAGTCGCGAGCAGTTCTTC. Translating gives CASSVTSREQFF. V and J are TRBV7-9 and TRBJ2-1; a possible D gene is TRBD2 (6 bases). CDR3 length: 12 residues. The V end lost 5 bases, the J end lost 10 bases, and 12 bases lay between the germline ends. Germline V gives CDR1 SEHNR, CDR2 FQNEAQ (reference sequence).

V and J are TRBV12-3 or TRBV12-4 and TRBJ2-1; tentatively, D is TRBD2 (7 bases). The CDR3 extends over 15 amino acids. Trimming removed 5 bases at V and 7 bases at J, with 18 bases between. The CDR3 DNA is TGTGCCAGCAGTCCAGTAGGGGGGGGCACGAATGAGCAGTTCTTC. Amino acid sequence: CASSPVGGGTNEQFF.

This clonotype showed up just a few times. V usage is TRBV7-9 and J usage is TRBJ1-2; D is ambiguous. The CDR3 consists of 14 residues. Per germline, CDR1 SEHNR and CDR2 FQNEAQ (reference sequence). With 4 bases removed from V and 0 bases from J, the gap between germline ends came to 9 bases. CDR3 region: CASSSSGANYGYTF. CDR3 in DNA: TGTGCCAGCAGCTCCAGCGGAGCTAACTATGGCTACACCTTC.

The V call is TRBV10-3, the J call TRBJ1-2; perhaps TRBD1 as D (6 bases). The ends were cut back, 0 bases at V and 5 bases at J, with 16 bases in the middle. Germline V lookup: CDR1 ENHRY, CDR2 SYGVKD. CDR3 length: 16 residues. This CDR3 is CAISESRQGSVYGYTF. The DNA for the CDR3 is TGTGCCATCAGTGAGTCGCGGCAGGGGTCGGTTTATGGCTACACCTTC.

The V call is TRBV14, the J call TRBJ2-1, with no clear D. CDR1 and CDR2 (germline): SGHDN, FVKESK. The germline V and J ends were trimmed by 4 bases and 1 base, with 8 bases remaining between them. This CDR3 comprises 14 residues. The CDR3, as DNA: TGTGCCAGCAGCCTTCGATTATCCTACAATGAGCAGTTCTTC. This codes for CASSLRLSYNEQFF.

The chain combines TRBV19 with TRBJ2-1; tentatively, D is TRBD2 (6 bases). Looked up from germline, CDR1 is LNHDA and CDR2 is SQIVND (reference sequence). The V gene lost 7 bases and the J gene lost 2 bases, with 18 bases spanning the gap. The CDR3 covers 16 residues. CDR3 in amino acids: CASTISSGDAYNEQFF. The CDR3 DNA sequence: TGTGCCAGTACCATCTCGTCGGGAGACGCCTACAATGAGCAGTTCTTC.

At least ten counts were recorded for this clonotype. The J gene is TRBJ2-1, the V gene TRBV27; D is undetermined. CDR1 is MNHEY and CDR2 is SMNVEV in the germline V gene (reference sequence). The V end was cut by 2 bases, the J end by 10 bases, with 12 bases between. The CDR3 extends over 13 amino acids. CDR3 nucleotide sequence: TGTGCCAGCAGTTTAATTCCCAGCCACGAGCAGTTCTTC. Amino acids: CASSLIPSHEQFF.

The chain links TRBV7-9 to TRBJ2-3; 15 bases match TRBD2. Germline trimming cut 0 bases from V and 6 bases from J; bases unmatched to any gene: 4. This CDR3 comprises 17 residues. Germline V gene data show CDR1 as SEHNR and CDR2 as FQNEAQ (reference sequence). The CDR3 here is CASSLARTSGRGDTQYF. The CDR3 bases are TGTGCCAGCAGCTTAGCACGGACTAGCGGGAGGGGTGATACGCAGTATTTT.

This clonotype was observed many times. CDR3 DNA: TGTGCCAGCATGTCGGGGGGAGAGACCCAGTACTTC. Protein: CASMSGGETQYF. V gene TRBV6-5 combines with J gene TRBJ2-5; 7 positions agree with TRBD2. This CDR3 region has 12 residues. The V segment lost 7 bases and the J segment 4 bases; nucleotides outside the gene matches: 3. Per the germline V gene, CDR1 is MNHEY and CDR2 is SVGAGI.

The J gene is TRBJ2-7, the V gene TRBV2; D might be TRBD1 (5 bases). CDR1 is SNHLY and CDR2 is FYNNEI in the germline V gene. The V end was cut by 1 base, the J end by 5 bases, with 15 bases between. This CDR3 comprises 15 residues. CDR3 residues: CASSEELVGVDEQYF. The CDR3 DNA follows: TGTGCCAGCAGTGAAGAGCTAGTAGGGGTGGACGAGCAGTACTTC.

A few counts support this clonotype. The CDR3 region is CASSYGREAFF. CDR3 coding DNA: TGTGCCAGCAGTTACGGGAGAGAAGCTTTCTTT. The V gene is TRBV6-2 or TRBV6-3, the J gene TRBJ1-1; D is unresolved. The CDR3 is 11 amino acids. Germline lookup yields CDR1 MNHEY and CDR2 SVGEGT. Trimming stripped 2 bases from V and 8 bases from J, with 6 bases between.

CDR3 DNA: TGTGCCCTCTCCGGGACAGGGACTCAGCAGTACTTC. Its protein product is CALSGTGTQQYF. The chain recombines TRBV30 with TRBJ2-7, with 9 bases matching TRBD1. The CDR3 has 12 residues. With V trimmed by 8 bases and J by 8 bases, 10 bases remained unmatched. Per the germline V gene, CDR1 is GTSNPN and CDR2 is SVGIG (reference sequence).

This CDR3 is CASSLGGAEQFF. DNA for the CDR3: TGTGCCAGCAGCTTAGGGGGTGCTGAGCAGTTCTTC. The chain recombines TRBV11-2 with TRBJ2-1; no clear D. This CDR3 spans 12 amino acids. Germline CDR1 SGHAT, CDR2 FQNNGV. The V gene lost 1 base and the J gene lost 9 bases, with 7 bases spanning the gap.

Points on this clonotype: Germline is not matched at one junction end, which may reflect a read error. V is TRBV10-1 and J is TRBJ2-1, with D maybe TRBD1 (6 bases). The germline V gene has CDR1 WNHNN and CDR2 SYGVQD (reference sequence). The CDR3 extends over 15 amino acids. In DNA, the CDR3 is TGTGCCAGCAGTGAGGGGGTCGCAACCGAGAATGAGCAGTTCTTC. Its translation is CASSEGVATENEQFF.

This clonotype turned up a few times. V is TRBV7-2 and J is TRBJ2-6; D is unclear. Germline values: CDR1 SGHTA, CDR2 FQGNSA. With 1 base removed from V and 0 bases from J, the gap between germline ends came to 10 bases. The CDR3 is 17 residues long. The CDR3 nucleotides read TGTGCCAGCAGCTTAGGGATAGGTAGCTCTGGGGCCAACGTCCTGACTTTC. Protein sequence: CASSLGIGSSGANVLTF.

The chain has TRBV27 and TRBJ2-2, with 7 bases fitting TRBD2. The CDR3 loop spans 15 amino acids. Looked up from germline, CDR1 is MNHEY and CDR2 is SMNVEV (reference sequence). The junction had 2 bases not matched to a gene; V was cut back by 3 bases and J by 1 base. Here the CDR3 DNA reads TGTGCCAGCAGTTTCTCGGGGGGGAACACCGGGGAGCTGTTTTTT. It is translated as CASSFSGGNTGELFF.

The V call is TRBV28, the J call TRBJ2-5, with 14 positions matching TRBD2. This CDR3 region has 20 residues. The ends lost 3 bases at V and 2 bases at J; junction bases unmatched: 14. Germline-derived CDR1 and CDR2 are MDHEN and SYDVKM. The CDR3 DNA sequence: TGTGCCAGCAGTTTCTCTCCGGGACTAGCGGGAGTAAGCGGTCAAGAGACCCAGTACTTC. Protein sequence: CASSFSPGLAGVSGQETQYF.